This TCR beta chain was sequenced for a study of immune cell composition in non-small cell lung cancer. Study-wide findings and caveats: Tumour-reactive clones were not shown to match dominant in vivo tumour clones. Tumour-associated clones >0.5% occurred in 25% to 35% of adenocarcinomas, 75% of squamous.

Concerning this clone itself: Its antigen is unidentified.

The V and J ends lost 6 bases and 2 bases respectively, with 22 bases between them. Germline-derived CDR1 and CDR2 are KGHSH and LQKENI. CDR3 length: 17 residues. Assay: immunoSEQ multiplex PCR; the TCRdb copy retains only in-frame clones and omits some. The sample holds about 10,000 clones; about 63% are singletons and the top ten take more than 7%. The TCR was taken from a human donor with non-small cell lung cancer. The sequencing sample was made of lung tumor tissue. The rearrangement uses TRBV18 and TRBJ2-5; D is possibly TRBD2 (5 bases). CDR3: CASSHGLVGSGQETQYF. The CDR3 bases are TGTGCCAGCTCCCACGGCCTCGTGGGGAGCGGTCAAGAGACCCAGTACTTC.